The clone carrying this TCR beta chain was counted once. Its cognate antigen is unknown. The data stem from a study of regulatory T cells in long-lasting Graves disease. Time point of the sample: newly diagnosed GD, antithyroid drugs for less than 3 months. The TCR library was made from RNA that had been extracted from PBMCs in TRIzol. CDR3 regions were amplified by Arm-PCR using iRepertoire HTBI primers to build TCR beta libraries. TCRdb re-derived calls from the multiplex PCR reads in MiXCR, one entry per CDR3 protein. The sample yields fewer than 550,000 distinct CDR3 sequences, 16% seen once. Notes on the study in general: It is possible that accuracy was reduced by the small size of the sample.

In addition, the sample was reused for a study of T cells in Graves' hyperthyroidism and ophthalmopathy. Turning to that study: A first-round RT-PCR of the TCR CDR3 used the HTBI primer set.

The receptor was derived from a woman aged 40-65 years with Graves disease. The sample here was peripheral blood mononuclear cells (PBMCs), taken at new diagnosis, from a patient treated with antithyroid drugs.

The CDR3 loop is CASSPRPGDEQFF. The CDR3 nucleotides read TGTGCCAGCAGCCCCAGGCCCGGGGATGAGCAGTTCTTC. The J gene is TRBJ2-1, the V gene TRBV14, with D maybe TRBD2 (5 bases). The V end was cut by 4 bases, the J end by 8 bases, with 12 bases between. The CDR3 sequence is 13 residues long. Germline assignment: CDR1 SGHDN and CDR2 FVKESK. Using reference TRBV14 and TRBJ2-1 for the parts outside the CDR3, the full variable domain is EAGVTQFPSHSVIEKGQTVTLRCDPISGHDNLYWYRRVMGKEIKFLLHFVKESKQDESGMPNNRFLAERTGGTYSTLKVQPAELEDSGVYFCASSPRPGDEQFFGPGTRLTVL.